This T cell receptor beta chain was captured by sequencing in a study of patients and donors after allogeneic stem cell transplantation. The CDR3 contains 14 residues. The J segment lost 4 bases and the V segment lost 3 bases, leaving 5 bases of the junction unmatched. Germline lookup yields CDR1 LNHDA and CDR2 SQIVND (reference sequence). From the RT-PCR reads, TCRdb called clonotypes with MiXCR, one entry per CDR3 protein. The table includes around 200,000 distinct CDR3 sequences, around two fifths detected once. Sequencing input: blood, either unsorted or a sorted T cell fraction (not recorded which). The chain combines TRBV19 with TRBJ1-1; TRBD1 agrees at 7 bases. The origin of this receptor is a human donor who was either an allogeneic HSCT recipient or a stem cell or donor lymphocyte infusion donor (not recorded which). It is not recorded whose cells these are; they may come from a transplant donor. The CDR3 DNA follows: TGTGCCAGTAGTATCGACAGGGTCCCCACTGAAGCTTTCTTT. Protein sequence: CASSIDRVPTEAFF.